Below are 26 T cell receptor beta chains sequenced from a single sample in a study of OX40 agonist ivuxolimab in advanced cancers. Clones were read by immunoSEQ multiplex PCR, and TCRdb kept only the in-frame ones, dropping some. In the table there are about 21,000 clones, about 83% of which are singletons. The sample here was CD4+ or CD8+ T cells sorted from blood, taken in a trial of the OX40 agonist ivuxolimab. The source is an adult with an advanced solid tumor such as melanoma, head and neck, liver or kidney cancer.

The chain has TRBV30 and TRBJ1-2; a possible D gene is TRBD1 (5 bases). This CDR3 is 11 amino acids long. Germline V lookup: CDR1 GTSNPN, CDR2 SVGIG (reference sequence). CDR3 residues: CAVNGGNGYTF. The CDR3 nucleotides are TGTGCGGTAAATGGGGGGAACGGCTACACCTTC.

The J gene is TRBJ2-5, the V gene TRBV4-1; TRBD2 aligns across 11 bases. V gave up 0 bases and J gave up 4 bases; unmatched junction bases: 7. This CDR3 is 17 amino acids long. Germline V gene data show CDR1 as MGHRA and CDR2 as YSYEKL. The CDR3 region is CASSQDRLAGGRETQYF. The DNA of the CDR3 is TGCGCCAGCAGCCAAGATCGGCTAGCGGGGGGTCGAGAGACCCAGTACTTC.

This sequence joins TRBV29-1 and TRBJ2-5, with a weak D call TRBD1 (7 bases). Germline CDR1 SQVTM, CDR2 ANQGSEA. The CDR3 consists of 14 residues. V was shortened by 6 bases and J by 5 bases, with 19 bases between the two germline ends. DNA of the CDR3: TGCAGCGTGTCCGGGGGTAGGGGGCGGGAGACCCAGTACTTC. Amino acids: CSVSGGRGRETQYF.

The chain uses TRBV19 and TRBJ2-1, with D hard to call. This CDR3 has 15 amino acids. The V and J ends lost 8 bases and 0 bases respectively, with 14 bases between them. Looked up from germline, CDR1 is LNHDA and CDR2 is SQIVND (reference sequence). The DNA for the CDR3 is TGTGCCAGTCGTGAGTTCGGAAGCTCCTACAATGAGCAGTTCTTC. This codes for CASREFGSSYNEQFF.

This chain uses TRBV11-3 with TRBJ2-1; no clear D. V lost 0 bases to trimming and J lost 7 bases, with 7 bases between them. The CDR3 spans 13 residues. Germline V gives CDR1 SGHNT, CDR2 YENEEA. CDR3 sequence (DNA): TGTGCCAGCAGCTTAGATGTGCTGAATGAGCAGTTCTTC. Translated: CASSLDVLNEQFF.

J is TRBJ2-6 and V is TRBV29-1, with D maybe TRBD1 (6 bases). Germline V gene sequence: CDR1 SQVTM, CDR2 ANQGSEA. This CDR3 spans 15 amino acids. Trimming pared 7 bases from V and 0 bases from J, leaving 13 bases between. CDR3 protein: CSALTGNSGANVLTF. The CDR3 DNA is TGCAGCGCGCTAACAGGGAACTCTGGGGCCAACGTCCTGACTTTC.

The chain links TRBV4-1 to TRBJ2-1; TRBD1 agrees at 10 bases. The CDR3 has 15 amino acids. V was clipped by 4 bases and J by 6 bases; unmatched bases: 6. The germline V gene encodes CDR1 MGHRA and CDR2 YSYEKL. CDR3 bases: TGCGCCAGCAGCCTTCCTGGACAGGGGGTCAATGAGCAGTTCTTC. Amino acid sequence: CASSLPGQGVNEQFF.

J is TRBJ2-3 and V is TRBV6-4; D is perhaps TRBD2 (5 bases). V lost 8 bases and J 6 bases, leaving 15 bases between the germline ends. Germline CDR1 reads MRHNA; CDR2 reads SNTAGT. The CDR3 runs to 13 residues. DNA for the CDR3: TGTGCCAGCGAACCCTGGCGGAGGGATACGCAGTATTTT. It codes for CASEPWRRDTQYF.

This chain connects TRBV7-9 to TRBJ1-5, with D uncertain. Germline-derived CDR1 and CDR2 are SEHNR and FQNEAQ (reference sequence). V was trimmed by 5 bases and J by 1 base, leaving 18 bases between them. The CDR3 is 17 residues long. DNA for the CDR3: TGTGCCAGCAGCCAAGAATGGCTGTCAGGCAGCAATCAGCCCCAGCATTTT. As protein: CASSQEWLSGSNQPQHF.

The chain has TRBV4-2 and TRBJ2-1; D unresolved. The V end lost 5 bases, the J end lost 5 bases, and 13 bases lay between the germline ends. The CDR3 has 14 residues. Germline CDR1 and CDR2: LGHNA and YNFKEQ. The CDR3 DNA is TGTGCCAGCAGCTTGGTTAGTAGCCACAATGAGCAGTTCTTC. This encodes CASSLVSSHNEQFF.

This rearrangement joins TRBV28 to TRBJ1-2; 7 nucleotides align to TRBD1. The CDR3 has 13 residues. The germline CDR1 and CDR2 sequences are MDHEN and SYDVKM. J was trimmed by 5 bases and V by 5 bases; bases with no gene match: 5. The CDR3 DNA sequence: TGTGCCAGCAGTATCCGACAGGGATATGGCTACACCTTC. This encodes CASSIRQGYGYTF.

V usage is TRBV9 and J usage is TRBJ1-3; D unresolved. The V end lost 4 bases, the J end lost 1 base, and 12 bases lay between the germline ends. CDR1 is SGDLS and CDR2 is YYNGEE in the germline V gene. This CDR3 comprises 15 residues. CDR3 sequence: CASSPSGSSGNTIYF. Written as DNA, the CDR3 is TGTGCCAGCAGCCCCTCGGGCAGTTCTGGAAACACCATATATTTT.

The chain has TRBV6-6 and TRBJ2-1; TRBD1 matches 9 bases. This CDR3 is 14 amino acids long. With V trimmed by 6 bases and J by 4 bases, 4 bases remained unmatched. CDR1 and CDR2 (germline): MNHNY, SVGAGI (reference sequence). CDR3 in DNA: TGTGCCAGCAGGAGGGACAGGGAGTACAATGAGCAGTTCTTC. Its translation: CASRRDREYNEQFF.

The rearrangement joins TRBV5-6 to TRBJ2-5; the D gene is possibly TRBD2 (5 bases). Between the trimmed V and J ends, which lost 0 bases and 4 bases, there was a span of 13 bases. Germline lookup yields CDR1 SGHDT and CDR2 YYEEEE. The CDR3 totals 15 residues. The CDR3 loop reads CASSLVARGIETQYF. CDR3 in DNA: TGTGCCAGCAGCTTGGTGGCCCGGGGAATAGAGACCCAGTACTTC.

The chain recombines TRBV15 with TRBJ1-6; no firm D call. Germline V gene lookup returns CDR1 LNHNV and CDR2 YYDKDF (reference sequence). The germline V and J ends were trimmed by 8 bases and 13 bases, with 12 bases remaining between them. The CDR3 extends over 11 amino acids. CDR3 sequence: CATGDLGPLHF. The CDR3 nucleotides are TGTGCCACCGGGGATTTGGGGCCCCTCCACTTT.

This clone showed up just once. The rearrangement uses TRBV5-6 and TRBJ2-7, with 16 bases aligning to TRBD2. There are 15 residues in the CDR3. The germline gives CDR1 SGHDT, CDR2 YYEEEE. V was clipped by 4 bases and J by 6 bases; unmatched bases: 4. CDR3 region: CASSRGLAGGAEQYF. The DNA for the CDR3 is TGTGCCAGCAGCCGGGGACTAGCGGGAGGGGCCGAGCAGTACTTC.

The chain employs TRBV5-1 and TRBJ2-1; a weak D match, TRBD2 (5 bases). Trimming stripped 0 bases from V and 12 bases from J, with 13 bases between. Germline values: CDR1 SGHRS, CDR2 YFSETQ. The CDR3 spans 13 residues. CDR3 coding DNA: TGCGCCAGCAGCTTGGATGGGAGTGGGGTGCAGTTCTTC. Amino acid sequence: CASSLDGSGVQFF.

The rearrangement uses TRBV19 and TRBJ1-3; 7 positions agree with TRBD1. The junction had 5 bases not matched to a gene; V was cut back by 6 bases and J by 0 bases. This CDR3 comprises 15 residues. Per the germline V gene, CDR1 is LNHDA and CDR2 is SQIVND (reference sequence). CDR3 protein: CASRGTASSGNTIYF. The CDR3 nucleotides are TGTGCCAGTAGGGGGACAGCGTCCTCTGGAAACACCATATATTTT.

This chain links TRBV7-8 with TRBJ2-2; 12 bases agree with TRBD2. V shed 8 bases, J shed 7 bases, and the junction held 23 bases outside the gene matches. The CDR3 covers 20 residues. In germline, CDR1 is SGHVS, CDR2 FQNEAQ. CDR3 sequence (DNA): TGTGCCAGCGAGCTTAGATTTAGTCTTTCGGCTAGCGGGAGGGTCGGGGAGCTGTTTTTT. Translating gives CASELRFSLSASGRVGELFF.

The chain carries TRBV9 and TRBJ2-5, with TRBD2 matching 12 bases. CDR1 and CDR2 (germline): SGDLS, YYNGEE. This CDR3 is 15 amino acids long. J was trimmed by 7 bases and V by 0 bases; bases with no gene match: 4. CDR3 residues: CASSVEVGLAGTQYF. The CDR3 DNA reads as TGTGCCAGCAGCGTAGAAGTGGGACTAGCGGGGACCCAGTACTTC.

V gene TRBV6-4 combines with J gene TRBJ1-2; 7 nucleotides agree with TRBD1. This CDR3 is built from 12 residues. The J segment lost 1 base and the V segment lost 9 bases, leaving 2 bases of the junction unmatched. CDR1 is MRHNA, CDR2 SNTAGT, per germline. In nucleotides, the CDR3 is TGTGCCAGGGGACAGATTAACTATGGCTACACCTTC. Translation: CARGQINYGYTF.

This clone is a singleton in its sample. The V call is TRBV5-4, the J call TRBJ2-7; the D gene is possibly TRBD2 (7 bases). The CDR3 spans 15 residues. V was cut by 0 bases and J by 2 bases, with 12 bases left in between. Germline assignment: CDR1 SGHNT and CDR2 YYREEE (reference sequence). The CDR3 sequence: CASSLVGGPTYEQYF. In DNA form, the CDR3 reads TGTGCCAGCAGCTTGGTCGGGGGGCCCACCTACGAGCAGTACTTC. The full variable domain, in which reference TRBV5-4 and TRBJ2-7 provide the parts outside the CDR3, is ETGVTQSPTHLIKTRGQQVTLRCSSQSGHNTVSWYQQALGQGPQFIFQYYREEENGRGNFPPRFSGLQFPNYSSELNVNALELDDSALYLCASSLVGGPTYEQYFGPGTRLTVT.

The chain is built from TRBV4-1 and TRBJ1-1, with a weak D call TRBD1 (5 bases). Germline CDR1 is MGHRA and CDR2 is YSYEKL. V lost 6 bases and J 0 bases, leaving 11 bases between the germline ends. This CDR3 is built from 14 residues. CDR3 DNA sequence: TGCGCCAGCAGGGAAGAGGGGTTGAACACTGAAGCTTTCTTT. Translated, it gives CASREEGLNTEAFF.

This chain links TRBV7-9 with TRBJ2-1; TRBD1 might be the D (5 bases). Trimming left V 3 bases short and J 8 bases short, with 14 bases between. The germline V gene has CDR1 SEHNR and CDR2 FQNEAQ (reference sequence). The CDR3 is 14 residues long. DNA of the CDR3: TGTGCCAGCAGCTTCGGACACCGTGAGGATGAGCAGTTCTTC. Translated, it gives CASSFGHREDEQFF. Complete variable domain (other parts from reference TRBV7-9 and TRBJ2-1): DTGVSQNPRHKITKRGQNVTFRCDPISEHNRLYWYRQTLGQGPEFLTYFQNEAQLEKSRLLSDRFSAERPKGSFSTLEIQRTEQGDSAMYLCASSFGHREDEQFFGPGTRLTVL.

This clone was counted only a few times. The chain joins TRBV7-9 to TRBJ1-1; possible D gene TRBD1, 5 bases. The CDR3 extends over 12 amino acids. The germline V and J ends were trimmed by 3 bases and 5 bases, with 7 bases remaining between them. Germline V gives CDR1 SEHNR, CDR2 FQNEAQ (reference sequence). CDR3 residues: CASSLGETEAFF. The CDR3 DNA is TGTGCCAGCAGCTTGGGGGAAACTGAAGCTTTCTTT.

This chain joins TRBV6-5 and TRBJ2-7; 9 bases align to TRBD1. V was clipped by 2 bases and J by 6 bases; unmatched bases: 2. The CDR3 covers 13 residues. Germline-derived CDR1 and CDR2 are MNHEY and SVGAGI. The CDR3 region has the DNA TGTGCCAGCAGTTACACGGACAGGGGCGAGCAGTACTTC. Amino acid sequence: CASSYTDRGEQYF.